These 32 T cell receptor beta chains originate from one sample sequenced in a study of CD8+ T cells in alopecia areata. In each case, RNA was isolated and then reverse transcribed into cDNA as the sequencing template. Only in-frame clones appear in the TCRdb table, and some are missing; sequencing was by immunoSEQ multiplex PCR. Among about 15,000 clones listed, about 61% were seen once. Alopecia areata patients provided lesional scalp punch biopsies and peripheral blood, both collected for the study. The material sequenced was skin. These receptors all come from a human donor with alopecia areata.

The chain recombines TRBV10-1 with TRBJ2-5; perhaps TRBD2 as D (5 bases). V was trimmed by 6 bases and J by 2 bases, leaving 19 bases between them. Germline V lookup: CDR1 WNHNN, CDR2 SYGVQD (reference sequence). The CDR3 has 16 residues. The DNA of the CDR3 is TGCGCCAGCAGCGCATCAAAAAAGGGAGTTCAAGAGACCCAGTACTTC. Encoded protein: CASSASKKGVQETQYF.

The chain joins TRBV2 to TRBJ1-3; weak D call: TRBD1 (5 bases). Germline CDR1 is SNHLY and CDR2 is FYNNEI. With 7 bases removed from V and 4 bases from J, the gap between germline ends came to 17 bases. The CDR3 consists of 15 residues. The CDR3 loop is CASMGQGTGGNTIYF. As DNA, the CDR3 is TGTGCCAGCATGGGGCAGGGAACGGGAGGAAACACCATATATTTT.

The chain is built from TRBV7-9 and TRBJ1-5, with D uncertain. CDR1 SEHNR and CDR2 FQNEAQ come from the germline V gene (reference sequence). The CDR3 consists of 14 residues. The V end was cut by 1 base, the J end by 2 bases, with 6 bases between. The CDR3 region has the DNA TGTGCCAGCAGCTTAGATGCGGGCAATCAGCCCCAGCATTTT. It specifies CASSLDAGNQPQHF.

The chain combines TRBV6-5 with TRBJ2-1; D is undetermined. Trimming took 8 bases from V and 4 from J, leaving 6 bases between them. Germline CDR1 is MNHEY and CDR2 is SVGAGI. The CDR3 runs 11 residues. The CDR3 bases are TGTGCCAGCCATTCATACAATGAGCAGTTCTTC. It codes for CASHSYNEQFF.

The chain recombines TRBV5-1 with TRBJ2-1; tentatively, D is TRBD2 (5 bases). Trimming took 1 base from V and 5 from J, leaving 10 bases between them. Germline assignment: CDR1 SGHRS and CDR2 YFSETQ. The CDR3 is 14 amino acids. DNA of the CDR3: TGCGCCAGCAGCTTGTCAGGAGGAGACAATGAGCAGTTCTTC. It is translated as CASSLSGGDNEQFF.

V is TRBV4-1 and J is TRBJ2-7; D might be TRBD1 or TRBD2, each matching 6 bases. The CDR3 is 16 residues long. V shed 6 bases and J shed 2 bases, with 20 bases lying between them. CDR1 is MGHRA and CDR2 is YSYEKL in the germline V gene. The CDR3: CASSPIRLGGPYEQYF. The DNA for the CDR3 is TGCGCCAGCAGTCCAATTCGACTGGGGGGCCCCTACGAGCAGTACTTC.

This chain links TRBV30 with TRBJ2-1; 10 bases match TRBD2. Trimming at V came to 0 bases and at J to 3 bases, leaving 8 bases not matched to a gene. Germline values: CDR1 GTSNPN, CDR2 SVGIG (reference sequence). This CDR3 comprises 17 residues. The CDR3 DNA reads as TGTGCCTGGAGTGTAAAACTAGCGGGACTTAGCTACAATGAGCAGTTCTTC. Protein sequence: CAWSVKLAGLSYNEQFF.

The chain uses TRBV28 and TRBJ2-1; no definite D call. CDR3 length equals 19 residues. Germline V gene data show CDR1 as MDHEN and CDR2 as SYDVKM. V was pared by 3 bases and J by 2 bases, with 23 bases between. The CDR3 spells CASSFLDPVRWGAYNEQFF. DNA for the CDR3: TGTGCCAGCAGTTTTTTGGACCCAGTGCGGTGGGGTGCCTACAATGAGCAGTTCTTC.

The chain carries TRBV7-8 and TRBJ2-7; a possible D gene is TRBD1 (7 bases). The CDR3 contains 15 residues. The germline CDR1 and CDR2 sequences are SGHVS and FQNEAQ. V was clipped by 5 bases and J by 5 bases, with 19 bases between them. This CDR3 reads CASSPRWQGGNEQYF. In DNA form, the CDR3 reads TGTGCCAGCAGCCCCCGCTGGCAGGGGGGAAACGAGCAGTACTTC.

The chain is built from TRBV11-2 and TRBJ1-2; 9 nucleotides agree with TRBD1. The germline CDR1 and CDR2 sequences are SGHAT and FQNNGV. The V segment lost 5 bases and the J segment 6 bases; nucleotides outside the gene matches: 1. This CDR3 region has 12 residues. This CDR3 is CASSGTGNGYTF. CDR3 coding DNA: TGTGCCAGCAGCGGGACAGGGAATGGCTACACCTTC.

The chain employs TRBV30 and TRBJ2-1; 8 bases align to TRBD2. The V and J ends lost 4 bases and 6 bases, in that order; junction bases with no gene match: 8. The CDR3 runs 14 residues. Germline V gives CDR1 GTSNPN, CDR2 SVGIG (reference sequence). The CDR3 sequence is CAWTVSGASNEQFF. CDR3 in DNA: TGTGCCTGGACAGTTAGCGGGGCTTCCAATGAGCAGTTCTTC.

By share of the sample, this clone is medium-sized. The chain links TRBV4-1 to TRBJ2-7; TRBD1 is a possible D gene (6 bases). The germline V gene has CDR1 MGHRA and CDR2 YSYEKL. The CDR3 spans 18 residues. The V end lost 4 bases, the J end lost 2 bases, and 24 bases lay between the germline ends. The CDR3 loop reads CASSLKSRDTTLTYEQYF. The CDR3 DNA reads TGCGCCAGCAGCCTCAAGTCCCGGGACACTACCCTTACCTACGAGCAGTACTTC.

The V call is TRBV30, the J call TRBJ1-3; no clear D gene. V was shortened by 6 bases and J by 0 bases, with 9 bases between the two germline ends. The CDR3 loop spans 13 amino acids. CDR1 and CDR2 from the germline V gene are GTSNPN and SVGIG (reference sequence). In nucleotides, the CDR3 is TGTGCCTGCCAAGCCGTCTCTGGAAACACCATATATTTT. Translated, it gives CACQAVSGNTIYF.

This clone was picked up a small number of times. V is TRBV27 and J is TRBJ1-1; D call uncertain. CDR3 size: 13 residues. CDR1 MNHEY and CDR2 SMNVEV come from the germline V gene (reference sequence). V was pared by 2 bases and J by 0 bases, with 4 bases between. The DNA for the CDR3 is TGTGCCAGCAGTTTAAGCGTGAACACTGAAGCTTTCTTT. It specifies CASSLSVNTEAFF.

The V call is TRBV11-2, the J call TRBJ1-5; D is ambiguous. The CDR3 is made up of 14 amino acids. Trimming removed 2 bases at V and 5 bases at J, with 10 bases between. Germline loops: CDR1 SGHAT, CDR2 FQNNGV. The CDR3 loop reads CASSLNTDYQPQHF. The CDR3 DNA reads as TGTGCCAGCAGCTTAAATACAGACTATCAGCCCCAGCATTTT.

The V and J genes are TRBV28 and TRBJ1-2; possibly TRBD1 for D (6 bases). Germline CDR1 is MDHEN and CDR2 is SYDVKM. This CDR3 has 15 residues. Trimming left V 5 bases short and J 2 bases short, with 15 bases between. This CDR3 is CASSDYREANYGYTF. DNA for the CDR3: TGTGCCAGCAGTGATTACAGGGAGGCCAACTATGGCTACACCTTC.

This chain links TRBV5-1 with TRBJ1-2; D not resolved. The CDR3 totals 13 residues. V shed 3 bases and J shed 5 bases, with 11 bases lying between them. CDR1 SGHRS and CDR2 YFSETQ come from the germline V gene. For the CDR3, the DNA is TGCGCCAGCAGCTCGACAATAGGGTATGGCTACACCTTC. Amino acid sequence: CASSSTIGYGYTF.

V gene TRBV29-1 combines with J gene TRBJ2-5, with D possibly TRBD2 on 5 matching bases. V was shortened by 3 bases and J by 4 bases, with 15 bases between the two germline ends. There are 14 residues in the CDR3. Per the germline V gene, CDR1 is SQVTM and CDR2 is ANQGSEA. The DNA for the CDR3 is TGCAGCGTTGATCCTAGAGGGATTGGAGAGACCCAGTACTTC. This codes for CSVDPRGIGETQYF.

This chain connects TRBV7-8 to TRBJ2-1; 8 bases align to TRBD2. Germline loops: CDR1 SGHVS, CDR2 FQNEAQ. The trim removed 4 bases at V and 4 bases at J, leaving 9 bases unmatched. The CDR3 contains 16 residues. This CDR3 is CASSSHPAGAYNEQFF. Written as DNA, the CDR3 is TGTGCCAGCAGCTCCCACCCAGCGGGGGCTTACAATGAGCAGTTCTTC.

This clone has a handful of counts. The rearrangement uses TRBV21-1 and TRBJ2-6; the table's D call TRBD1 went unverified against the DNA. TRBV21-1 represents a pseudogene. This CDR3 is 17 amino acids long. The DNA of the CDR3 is TGTGCCAGCAGCAAAGCGGAGGGGGCGCCCGGGGCCAACGTCCTGACTTTC. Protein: CASSKAEGAPGANVLTF.

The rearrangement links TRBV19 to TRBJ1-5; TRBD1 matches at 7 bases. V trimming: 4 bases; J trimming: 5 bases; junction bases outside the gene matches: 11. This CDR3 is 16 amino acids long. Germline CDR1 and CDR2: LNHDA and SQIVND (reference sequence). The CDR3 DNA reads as TGTGCCAGTAGTACAACAGGGGATGCGTGGTATCAGCCCCAGCATTTT. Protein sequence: CASSTTGDAWYQPQHF.

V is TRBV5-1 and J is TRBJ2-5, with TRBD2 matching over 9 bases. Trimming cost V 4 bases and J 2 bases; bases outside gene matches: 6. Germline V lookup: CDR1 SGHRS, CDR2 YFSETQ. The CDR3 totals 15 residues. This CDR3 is CASSVGGRGQETQYF. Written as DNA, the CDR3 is TGCGCCAGCAGCGTCGGCGGGAGGGGACAAGAGACCCAGTACTTC.

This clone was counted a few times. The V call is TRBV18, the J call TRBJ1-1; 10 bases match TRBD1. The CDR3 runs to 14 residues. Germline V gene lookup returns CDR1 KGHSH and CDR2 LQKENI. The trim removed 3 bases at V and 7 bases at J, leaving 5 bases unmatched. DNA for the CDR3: TGTGCCAGCTCACCCACCGGGACAGGGGATGAAGCTTTCTTT. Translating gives CASSPTGTGDEAFF.

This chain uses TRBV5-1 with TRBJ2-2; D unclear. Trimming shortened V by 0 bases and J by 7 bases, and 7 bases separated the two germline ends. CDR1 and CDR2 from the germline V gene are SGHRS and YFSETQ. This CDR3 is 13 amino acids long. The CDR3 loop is CASSLVLDGELFF. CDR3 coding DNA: TGCGCCAGCAGCTTGGTACTTGACGGGGAGCTGTTTTTT.

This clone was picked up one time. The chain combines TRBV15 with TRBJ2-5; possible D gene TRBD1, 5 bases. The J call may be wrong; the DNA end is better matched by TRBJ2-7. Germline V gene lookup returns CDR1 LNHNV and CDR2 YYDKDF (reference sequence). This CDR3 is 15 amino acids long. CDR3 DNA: TGTGCCACCAGCAGAGTGGAAGGGGCCATCCACGAGCAGTACTTC. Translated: CATSRVEGAIHEQYF.

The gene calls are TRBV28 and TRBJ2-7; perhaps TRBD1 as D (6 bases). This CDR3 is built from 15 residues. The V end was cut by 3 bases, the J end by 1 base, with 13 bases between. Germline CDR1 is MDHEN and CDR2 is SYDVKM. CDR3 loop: CASSFVRDKSYEQYF. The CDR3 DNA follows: TGTGCCAGCAGTTTCGTTCGGGACAAGTCCTACGAGCAGTACTTC.

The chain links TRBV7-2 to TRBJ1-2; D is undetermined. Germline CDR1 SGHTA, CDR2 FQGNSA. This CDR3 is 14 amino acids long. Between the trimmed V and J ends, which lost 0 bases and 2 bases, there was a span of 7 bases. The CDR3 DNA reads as TGTGCCAGCAGCTTAGCCAGGCCCAACTATGGCTACACCTTC. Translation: CASSLARPNYGYTF.

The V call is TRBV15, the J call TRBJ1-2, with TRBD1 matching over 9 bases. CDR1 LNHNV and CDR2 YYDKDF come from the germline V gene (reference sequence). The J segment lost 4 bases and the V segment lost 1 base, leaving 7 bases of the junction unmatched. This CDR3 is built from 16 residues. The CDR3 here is CATSRGGQGGIYGYTF. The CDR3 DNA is TGTGCCACCAGCAGAGGGGGACAGGGCGGTATCTATGGCTACACCTTC.

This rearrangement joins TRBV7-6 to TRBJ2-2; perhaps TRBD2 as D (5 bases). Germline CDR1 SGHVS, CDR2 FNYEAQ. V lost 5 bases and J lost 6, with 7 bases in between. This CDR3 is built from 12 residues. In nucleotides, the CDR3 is TGTGCCAGCAGCACGGGGTCCGGGGAGCTGTTTTTT. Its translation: CASSTGSGELFF.

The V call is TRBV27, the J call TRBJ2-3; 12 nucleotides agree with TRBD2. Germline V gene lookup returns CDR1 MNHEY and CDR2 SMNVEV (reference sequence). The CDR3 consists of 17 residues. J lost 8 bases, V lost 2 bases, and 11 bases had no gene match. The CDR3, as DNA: TGTGCCAGCAGTTTAATGCTAGCGGGAGGGCCCCTCGGTACGCAGTATTTT. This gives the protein CASSLMLAGGPLGTQYF.

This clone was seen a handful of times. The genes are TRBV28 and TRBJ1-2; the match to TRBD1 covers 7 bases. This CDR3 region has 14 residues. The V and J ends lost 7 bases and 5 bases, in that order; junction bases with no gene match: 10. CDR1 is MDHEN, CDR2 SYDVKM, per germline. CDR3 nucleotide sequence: TGTGCCAGCACCTACCAGGGACAGCGATATGGCTACACCTTC. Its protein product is CASTYQGQRYGYTF.

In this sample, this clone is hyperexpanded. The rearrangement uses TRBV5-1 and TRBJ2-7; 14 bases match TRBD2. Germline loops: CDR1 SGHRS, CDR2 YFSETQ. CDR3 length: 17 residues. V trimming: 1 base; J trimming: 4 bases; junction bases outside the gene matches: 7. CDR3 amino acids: CASSLREGLAGGYEQYF. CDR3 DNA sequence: TGCGCCAGCAGCTTGAGGGAAGGACTAGCGGGAGGATACGAGCAGTACTTC. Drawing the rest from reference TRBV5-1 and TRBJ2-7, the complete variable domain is KAGVTQTPRYLIKTRGQQVTLSCSPISGHRSVSWYQQTPGQGLQFLFEYFSETQRNKGNFPGRFSGRQFSNSRSEMNVSTLELGDSALYLCASSLREGLAGGYEQYFGPGTRLTVT.